The entry below describes one TCR beta chain. CD45RO-negative CD8 cells positively selected for CCR7 made up the naive population, which excluded terminally differentiated effector memory CD45RA+ cells. The data are from a study of shared clonotypes between healthy human individuals. Here immunoSEQ multiplex PCR was the method, and the copy in TCRdb shows in-frame clones only, minus some. Of 450,000 to 700,000 clones in the sample, nearly 97% were seen once. This sequence originates from a woman aged 25-40 years in good health. Sequencing input: naive CD8+ T cells sorted from blood.

The CDR3 region has the DNA TGTGCCAGCAGCTTATATCGGAACACCGGGGAGCTGTTTTTT. Translation: CASSLYRNTGELFF. The chain uses TRBV5-4 and TRBJ2-2; D gene unclear. The germline V gene encodes CDR1 SGHNT and CDR2 YYREEE (reference sequence). V was pared by 2 bases and J by 1 base, with 6 bases between. This CDR3 comprises 14 residues.